This T cell receptor beta chain was observed in a study of blood T cell repertoires in COVID-19. Study overall: COVID-19 samples collected from the United States, Italy and Spain covered acute and convalescent phases.

In germline, CDR1 is SGDLS, CDR2 YYNGEE. V shed 7 bases, J shed 8 bases, and the junction held 13 bases outside the gene matches. The CDR3 runs 14 residues. Measured with immunoSEQ multiplex PCR; TCRdb has only the in-frame clones, and not every one. The data hold some 460,000 clones, with roughly nine tenths observed a single time. This rearrangement joins TRBV9 to TRBJ1-2; TRBD1 aligns across 8 bases. This TCR came from a woman under 30 with acute COVID-19. The sample comprised PBMCs or T cells enriched from blood (not recorded which). CDR3 bases: TGTGCCAGCGGAGGGCAGGGGGCGCTTTGGGGCTACACCTTC. Residues: CASGGQGALWGYTF.